These 30 T cell receptor beta chains originate from one sample sequenced in a study of CD8 T cells in Susac syndrome. Random hexamers were used to reverse transcribe the RNA input (roughly 0.5 to 1 ug). TCRdb reprocessed the immunoSEQ multiplex PCR reads via MiXCR and lists one record per CDR3 protein. The table lists 350,000 to 550,000 distinct CDR3 sequences, roughly 85% of them singletons, with approximately 0.12% in the top ten. Sequencing used CD8+ T cells from PBMCs. Every receptor here comes from a human donor with multiple sclerosis.

The chain carries TRBV3-1 and TRBJ2-6; D perhaps matches TRBD1 (5 bases). Looked up from germline, CDR1 is LGHDT and CDR2 is YNNKEL (reference sequence). The CDR3 contains 18 residues. Trimming left V 1 base short and J 2 bases short, with 15 bases between. The CDR3 DNA is TGTGCCAGCAGCCAAGTCGCAGGGCTCAGGACTGGGGCCAACGTCCTGACTTTC. Its protein is CASSQVAGLRTGANVLTF.

CDR3 DNA sequence: TGTGCCAGCAGCTTGGCTGGGAGCGGGAGTAACTACAATGAGCAGTTCTTC. Translated, it gives CASSLAGSGSNYNEQFF. The chain employs TRBV5-6 and TRBJ2-1; TRBD2 matches 8 bases. CDR1 is SGHDT and CDR2 is YYEEEE in the germline V gene. V lost 0 bases and J lost 3; bases outside the gene matches: 8. This CDR3 contains 17 residues.

The chain links TRBV6-1 to TRBJ2-7; TRBD1 matches at 7 bases. The CDR3 contains 12 residues. The germline V gene has CDR1 MNHNS and CDR2 SASEGT. J lost 1 base, V lost 8 bases, and 2 bases had no gene match. DNA for the CDR3: TGTGCCAGCCGGGACAGTTCCTACGAGCAGTACTTC. Translated, it gives CASRDSSYEQYF.

There are many counts of this clonotype. The chain employs TRBV27 and TRBJ1-5, with TRBD1 matching over 7 bases. This CDR3 contains 14 residues. Trimming at V came to 6 bases and at J to 1 base, leaving 3 bases not matched to a gene. CDR1 and CDR2 from the germline V gene are MNHEY and SMNVEV (reference sequence). The CDR3 region is CASSLQGSNQPQHF. For the CDR3, the DNA is TGTGCCAGCAGCTTACAGGGGAGCAATCAGCCCCAGCATTTT.

The rearrangement joins TRBV5-1 to TRBJ2-3; D is possibly TRBD2 (6 bases). From germline, CDR1 is SGHRS and CDR2 YFSETQ. The CDR3 is 17 amino acids. V gave up 3 bases and J gave up 3 bases, with 20 bases separating them. In nucleotides, the CDR3 is TGCGCCAGCAGCTCCCTGGGGGGTGCTAGCATGACAGATACGCAGTATTTT. Encoded protein: CASSSLGGASMTDTQYF.

The chain uses TRBV11-2 and TRBJ1-1; no clear D. Germline V gene lookup returns CDR1 SGHAT and CDR2 FQNNGV. V lost 4 bases to trimming and J lost 1 base, with 10 bases between them. The CDR3 extends over 14 amino acids. This chain's CDR3 is CASSSPQANTEAFF. The CDR3 DNA reads as TGTGCCAGCAGCTCGCCCCAGGCGAACACTGAAGCTTTCTTT.

The chain carries TRBV12-3 or TRBV12-4 and TRBJ2-1, with 8 bases identical to TRBD2. This CDR3 contains 14 residues. V gave up 6 bases and J gave up 2 bases; unmatched junction bases: 3. Here the CDR3 DNA reads TGTGCCAGCAGGCTAGCGGGTGCCTACAATGAGCAGTTCTTC. The encoded protein is CASRLAGAYNEQFF.

The genes are TRBV7-9 and TRBJ2-5; a possible D gene is TRBD2 (6 bases). CDR3 length: 16 residues. The V end lost 2 bases, the J end lost 1 base, and 14 bases lay between the germline ends. Germline V gene lookup returns CDR1 SEHNR and CDR2 FQNEAQ (reference sequence). CDR3 region: CASSLSGGNRQETQYF. The CDR3 DNA is TGTGCCAGCAGCTTAAGCGGAGGGAACCGCCAAGAGACCCAGTACTTC.

V is TRBV30 and J is TRBJ2-7, with D perhaps matching TRBD2 (6 bases). This CDR3 contains 14 residues. The ends were cut back, 0 bases at V and 0 bases at J, with 9 bases in the middle. Germline CDR1 GTSNPN, CDR2 SVGIG (reference sequence). The CDR3 spells CAWSVDGSSYEQYF. In nucleotides, the CDR3 is TGTGCCTGGAGTGTAGACGGGAGCTCCTACGAGCAGTACTTC.

This chain links TRBV28 with TRBJ1-2, with TRBD1 as a possible D gene (5 bases). V was pared by 3 bases and J by 8 bases, with 19 bases between. This CDR3 comprises 15 residues. Germline V CDR1 and CDR2: MDHEN, SYDVKM. CDR3 sequence reads: CASSFDGGVDRGYTF. CDR3 coding DNA: TGTGCCAGCAGTTTTGACGGGGGAGTCGATAGGGGCTACACCTTC.

The V gene is TRBV29-1, the J gene TRBJ1-5, with D perhaps matching TRBD1 (5 bases). CDR1 is SQVTM and CDR2 is ANQGSEA in the germline V gene. V shed 6 bases and J shed 4 bases, with 10 bases lying between them. This CDR3 is built from 12 residues. The CDR3 DNA sequence: TGCAGCGTCAAGCAGGGTAATCAGCCCCAGCATTTT. It translates to CSVKQGNQPQHF.

The rearrangement uses TRBV10-3 and TRBJ1-2; 9 bases line up with TRBD1. This CDR3 contains 18 residues. The ends lost 3 bases at V and 1 base at J; junction bases unmatched: 12. The germline V gene encodes CDR1 ENHRY and CDR2 SYGVKD. The DNA for the CDR3 is TGTGCCATCAGTGAATGGGACAGGGAATTATATCGTAACTATGGCTACACCTTC. It is translated as CAISEWDRELYRNYGYTF.

The chain recombines TRBV12-3 or TRBV12-4 with TRBJ2-1; no definite D call. The CDR3 runs 12 residues. Trimming removed 3 bases at V and 5 bases at J, with 5 bases between. The CDR3 reads CASSFPNNEQFF. CDR3 in DNA: TGTGCCAGCAGTTTTCCCAACAATGAGCAGTTCTTC.

This sequence joins TRBV29-1 and TRBJ2-1; D is possibly TRBD2 (5 bases). Germline CDR1 and CDR2: SQVTM and ANQGSEA. The CDR3 is 15 amino acids. Trimming stripped 2 bases from V and 0 bases from J, with 11 bases between. CDR3 sequence (DNA): TGCAGCGTTGAAACCACTAGGAGCTCCTACAATGAGCAGTTCTTC. Its translation is CSVETTRSSYNEQFF.

The chain uses TRBV2 and TRBJ2-7; 12 nucleotides match TRBD2. The V gene's germline CDR1 is SNHLY and CDR2 FYNNEI. There are 21 residues in the CDR3. Trimming took 4 bases from V and 5 from J; bases not matched to a gene: 24. CDR3 residues: CASSAHTDYRTVTSGRNEQYF. In DNA form, the CDR3 reads TGTGCCAGCAGTGCCCACACCGACTACCGGACGGTGACTAGCGGGAGAAACGAGCAGTACTTC.

This chain uses TRBV19 with TRBJ2-2, with D uncertain. Germline CDR1 is LNHDA and CDR2 is SQIVND (reference sequence). The CDR3 sequence is 13 residues long. The V end lost 1 base, the J end lost 3 bases, and 3 bases lay between the germline ends. CDR3 residues: CASSIADTGELFF. CDR3 sequence (DNA): TGTGCCAGTAGTATAGCAGACACCGGGGAGCTGTTTTTT.

This sequence joins TRBV6-1 and TRBJ1-1; 7 nucleotides align to TRBD1. The germline CDR1 and CDR2 sequences are MNHNS and SASEGT. The CDR3 sequence is 14 residues long. V lost 7 bases, J lost 4 bases, and 9 bases stayed unmatched. CDR3 protein: CASTRGDFGTEAFF. CDR3 nucleotides: TGTGCCAGCACCAGGGGGGATTTCGGCACTGAAGCTTTCTTT.

In its sample, this clonotype was seen a few times. This chain connects TRBV5-1 to TRBJ2-7, with a possible D match to TRBD2 (6 bases). Germline values: CDR1 SGHRS, CDR2 YFSETQ. This CDR3 has 14 amino acids. V lost 4 bases and J lost 3, with 14 bases in between. CDR3 sequence: CASSAGTGDYEQYF. As DNA, the CDR3 is TGCGCCAGCAGCGCAGGGACGGGGGACTACGAGCAGTACTTC. Drawing the rest from reference TRBV5-1 and TRBJ2-7, the complete variable domain is KAGVTQTPRYLIKTRGQQVTLSCSPISGHRSVSWYQQTPGQGLQFLFEYFSETQRNKGNFPGRFSGRQFSNSRSEMNVSTLELGDSALYLCASSAGTGDYEQYFGPGTRLTVT.

This clonotype turned up a few times. The chain combines TRBV20-1 with TRBJ2-7; 7 bases agree with TRBD1. Germline V gives CDR1 DFQATT, CDR2 SNEGSKA (reference sequence). CDR3 length: 13 amino acids. V trimming: 3 bases; J trimming: 4 bases; junction bases outside the gene matches: 6. The CDR3 DNA reads as TGCAGTGCTAGGACGGGCAGGGGGTACGAGCAGTACTTC. The encoded protein is CSARTGRGYEQYF.

V and J are TRBV3-1 and TRBJ1-1; D not resolved. Germline V gives CDR1 LGHDT, CDR2 YNNKEL (reference sequence). V was trimmed by 4 bases and J by 3 bases, leaving 24 bases between them. There are 18 residues in the CDR3. The CDR3 here is CASSPSPQVMDRDTEAFF. The CDR3 bases are TGTGCCAGCAGCCCCTCCCCCCAGGTCATGGATAGGGACACTGAAGCTTTCTTT.

The V and J genes are TRBV27 and TRBJ2-2, with D unresolved. The V and J ends lost 0 bases and 4 bases respectively, with 3 bases between them. Per germline, CDR1 MNHEY and CDR2 SMNVEV (reference sequence). There are 13 residues in the CDR3. The CDR3 DNA reads as TGTGCCAGCAGTTTATCCCTCACCGGGGAGCTGTTTTTT. Amino acids: CASSLSLTGELFF.

The chain links TRBV9 to TRBJ2-1; the match to TRBD2 covers 7 bases. V trimming: 3 bases; J trimming: 5 bases; junction bases outside the gene matches: 17. This CDR3 comprises 18 residues. Germline CDR1 SGDLS, CDR2 YYNGEE. CDR3 protein: CASSGGDYPPSANNEQFF. CDR3 in DNA: TGTGCCAGCAGCGGGGGGGACTACCCACCTTCTGCTAACAATGAGCAGTTCTTC.

V gene TRBV6-2 or TRBV6-3 combines with J gene TRBJ1-1; maybe TRBD1 (5 bases). The CDR3 loop spans 17 amino acids. Germline CDR1 reads MNHEY; CDR2 reads SVGEGT. Trimming shortened V by 0 bases and J by 3 bases, and 17 bases separated the two germline ends. CDR3 sequence reads: CASSYSRLGPGDTEAFF. The CDR3 region has the DNA TGTGCCAGCAGTTACTCTCGATTGGGGCCCGGGGACACTGAAGCTTTCTTT.

This chain joins TRBV27 and TRBJ2-3, with TRBD1 identical over 8 bases. This CDR3 is built from 16 residues. The V gene end was trimmed by 6 bases and the J gene end by 2 bases; junction bases not matched to a gene: 10. Germline V gene lookup returns CDR1 MNHEY and CDR2 SMNVEV (reference sequence). The CDR3 DNA is TGTGCCAGCAGCGGACAGGGTGGGGGATACACAGATACGCAGTATTTT. This gives the protein CASSGQGGGYTDTQYF.

The V gene is TRBV27, the J gene TRBJ2-1; D perhaps matches TRBD2 (6 bases). This CDR3 is 13 amino acids long. The germline gives CDR1 MNHEY, CDR2 SMNVEV (reference sequence). V was clipped by 6 bases and J by 10 bases, with 16 bases between them. The CDR3 region has the DNA TGTGCCAGCAGGGCGGGGCTCCCCCAGGAGCAGTTCTTC. This encodes CASRAGLPQEQFF.

The rearrangement links TRBV2 to TRBJ2-7, with D hard to call. Trimming cost V 4 bases and J 4 bases, with 8 bases left between them. The germline CDR1 and CDR2 sequences are SNHLY and FYNNEI. This CDR3 has 12 amino acids. CDR3 DNA sequence: TGTGCCAGCAGTGCGGAGCTTTACGAGCAGTACTTC. Its protein is CASSAELYEQYF.

The V call is TRBV5-5, the J call TRBJ1-5; D not resolved. Between the trimmed V and J ends, which lost 0 bases and 0 bases, there was a span of 10 bases. The germline V gene has CDR1 SGHKS and CDR2 YYEKEE (reference sequence). The CDR3 has 16 amino acids. The CDR3 region is CASSLVGGYSNQPQHF. In DNA, the CDR3 is TGTGCCAGCAGCTTGGTGGGAGGCTATAGCAATCAGCCCCAGCATTTT.

The table lists this clonotype with a count of one. The V call is TRBV11-1, the J call TRBJ2-7; possible D gene TRBD2, 6 bases. Trimming left V 0 bases short and J 2 bases short, with 14 bases between. Germline V gene data show CDR1 as SGHAT and CDR2 as FQDESV (reference sequence). The CDR3 covers 16 residues. The CDR3 sequence: CASSLATHRGTYEQYF. The CDR3 DNA reads TGTGCCAGCAGCTTAGCGACTCATCGGGGGACCTACGAGCAGTACTTC.

This CDR3 reads CASSRPAYSNQPQHF. For the CDR3, the DNA is TGTGCCAGCAGCCGACCAGCTTATAGCAATCAGCCCCAGCATTTT. The V call is TRBV6-1, the J call TRBJ1-5; D is uncertain. CDR1 is MNHNS, CDR2 SASEGT, per germline. V lost 6 bases to trimming and J lost 0 bases, with 12 bases between them. This CDR3 comprises 15 residues.

The chain uses TRBV19 and TRBJ1-5; TRBD1 might be the D (6 bases). Germline V gene sequence: CDR1 LNHDA, CDR2 SQIVND (reference sequence). The CDR3 covers 17 residues. V was cut by 3 bases and J by 0 bases, with 15 bases left in between. Here the CDR3 reads CASSIPPETGSNQPQHF. The CDR3 bases are TGTGCCAGTAGTATTCCCCCCGAGACAGGTAGCAATCAGCCCCAGCATTTT.